Listed here is a single T cell receptor beta chain. Antigen: not known. Roughly 10 milliliters was the volume of peripheral blood drawn from each donor. Germline CDR1 reads SGHNT; CDR2 reads YYREEE (reference sequence). The CDR3 extends over 12 amino acids. The V gene lost 5 bases and the J gene lost 10 bases, with 13 bases spanning the gap. These data come from a study of blood T cells in healthy people across ages. Notes on the study in general: A roughly linear fall in TCR beta diversity per million T cells was seen with increasing age.

For the second PCR, which ran for about 7 to 11 cycles, a sample-barcoded 5' primer and a J-beta primer mix were used. TCRdb reanalysed the 5' RACE reads using MiXCR and keeps one entry per CDR3 protein. The table includes 650,000 to 950,000 distinct CDR3 sequences, under 45% detected once. Sample: blood. The source is a man aged 55 to 70 in good health. This sequence joins TRBV5-4 and TRBJ2-1; D gene unclear. The CDR3 DNA follows: TGTGCCAGCAGTTCCGAAACTTGGGAGCAGTTCTTC. Its protein product is CASSSETWEQFF.